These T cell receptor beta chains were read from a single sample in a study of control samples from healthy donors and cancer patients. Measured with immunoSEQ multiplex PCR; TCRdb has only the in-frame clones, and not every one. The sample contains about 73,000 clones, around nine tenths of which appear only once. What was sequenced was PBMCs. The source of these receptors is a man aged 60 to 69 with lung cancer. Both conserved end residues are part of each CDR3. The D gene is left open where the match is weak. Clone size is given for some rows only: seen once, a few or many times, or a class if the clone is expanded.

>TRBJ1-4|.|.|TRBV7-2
CASSLGPAANEKLFF
TGTGCCAGCAGCTTAGGGCCTGCAGCTAATGAAAAACTGTTTTTT
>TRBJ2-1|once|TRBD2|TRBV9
CASSSGLAGGYNEQFF
TGTGCCAGCAGCTCGGGACTAGCGGGGGGTTACAATGAGCAGTTCTTC
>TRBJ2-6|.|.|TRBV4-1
CASSPRQSGLSGANVLTF
TGCGCCAGCAGCCCAAGACAGTCGGGGCTGTCTGGGGCCAACGTCCTGACTTTC
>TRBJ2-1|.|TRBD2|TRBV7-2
CASMVSGGLYNEQFF
TGTGCCAGCATGGTTAGCGGGGGATTATACAATGAGCAGTTCTTC
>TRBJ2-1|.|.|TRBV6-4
CASRLDNEQFF
TGTGCCAGCAGGCTTGACAATGAGCAGTTCTTC
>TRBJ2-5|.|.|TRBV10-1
CASSESGVETQYF
TGCGCCAGCAGTGAATCAGGGGTAGAGACCCAGTACTTC
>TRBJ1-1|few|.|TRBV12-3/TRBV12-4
CASTSLGDSKAFF
TGTGCCAGCACCTCTCTGGGTGACTCTAAAGCTTTCTTT
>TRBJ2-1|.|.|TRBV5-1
CASSLGLDGNEQFF
TGCGCCAGCAGCTTGGGGCTAGACGGTAATGAGCAGTTCTTC
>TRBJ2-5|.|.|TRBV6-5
CATRRGAEETQYF
TGTGCCACCAGAAGAGGGGCCGAGGAGACCCAGTACTTC
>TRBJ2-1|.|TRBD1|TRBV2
CASSEGTAYNEQFF
TGTGCCAGCAGTGAGGGGACAGCCTACAATGAGCAGTTCTTC
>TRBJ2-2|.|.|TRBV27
CASSPWTRGGELFF
TGTGCCAGCAGTCCTTGGACCAGGGGCGGGGAGCTGTTTTTT
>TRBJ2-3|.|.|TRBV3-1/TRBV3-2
CASSPGVTSTDTQYF
TGTGCCAGCAGCCCCGGTGTGACTAGCACAGATACGCAGTATTTT
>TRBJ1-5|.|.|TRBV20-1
CSASQWGSNQPQHF
TGCAGTGCTAGTCAGTGGGGAAGCAATCAGCCCCAGCATTTT
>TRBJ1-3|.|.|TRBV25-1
CASSESKGNGNTIYF
TGTGCCAGCAGTGAATCGAAGGGAAATGGAAACACCATATATTTT
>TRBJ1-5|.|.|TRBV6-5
CASRGEGTSDQPQHF
TGTGCCAGCAGAGGGGAGGGGACGTCGGATCAGCCCCAGCATTTT
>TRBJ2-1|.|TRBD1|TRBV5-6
CASSSFRDRLYNEQFF
TGTGCCAGCAGCTCATTCCGGGACAGGCTCTACAATGAGCAGTTCTTC
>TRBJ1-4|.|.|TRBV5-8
CASSLDRAGEKLFF
TGTGCCAGCAGCTTGGACAGGGCAGGCGAAAAACTGTTTTTT
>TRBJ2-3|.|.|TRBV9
CASSPGHPTDTQYF
TGTGCCAGCAGCCCAGGACATCCAACAGATACGCAGTATTTT
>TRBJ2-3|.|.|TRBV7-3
CASSLQGSGTDTQYF
TGTGCCAGCAGCTTACAGGGGTCCGGCACAGATACGCAGTATTTT
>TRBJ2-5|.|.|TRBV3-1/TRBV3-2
CASSQEGGQETQYF
TGTGCCAGCAGCCAAGAGGGAGGCCAAGAGACCCAGTACTTC
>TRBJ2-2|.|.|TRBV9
CASAGGLGGELFF
TGTGCCAGCGCCGGGGGGCTAGGCGGGGAGCTGTTTTTT
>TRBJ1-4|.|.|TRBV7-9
CASSLGFDNEKLFF
TGTGCCAGCAGCTTGGGGTTTGATAATGAAAAACTGTTTTTT
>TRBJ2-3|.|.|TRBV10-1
CASSEPGDPTITDTQYF
TGCGCCAGCAGTGAGCCGGGGGACCCGACTATCACAGATACGCAGTATTTT
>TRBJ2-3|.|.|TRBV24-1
CATSDPAASTDTQYF
TGTGCCACCAGTGACCCGGCGGCTAGCACAGATACGCAGTATTTT
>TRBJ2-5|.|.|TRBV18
CASDSNGGPGAYQETQYF
TGTGCCAGCGATTCAAACGGGGGCCCTGGGGCGTACCAAGAGACCCAGTACTTC
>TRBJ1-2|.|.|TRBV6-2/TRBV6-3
CASSSQVQYGYTF
TGTGCCAGCAGTTCCCAGGTCCAATATGGCTACACCTTC
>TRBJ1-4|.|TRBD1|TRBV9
CASSERGTGYEKLFF
TGTGCCAGCAGCGAGAGGGGGACAGGGTATGAAAAACTGTTTTTT
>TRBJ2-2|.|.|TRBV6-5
CASTQFKPYTGELFF
TGTGCCAGCACCCAATTCAAGCCGTACACCGGGGAGCTGTTTTTT
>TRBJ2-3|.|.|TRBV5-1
CASSLVALDPDTQYF
TGCGCCAGCAGCTTGGTGGCCTTGGACCCAGATACGCAGTATTTT
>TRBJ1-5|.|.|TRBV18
CASSPDMRDQPQHF
TGTGCCAGCTCACCGGACATGAGGGATCAGCCCCAGCATTTT
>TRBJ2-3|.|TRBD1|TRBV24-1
CATSESGTGNTDTQYF
TGTGCCACCAGTGAATCCGGGACAGGGAACACAGATACGCAGTATTTT
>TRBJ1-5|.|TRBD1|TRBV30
CAWSVRTGDQPQHF
TGTGCCTGGAGTGTAAGGACAGGGGACCAGCCCCAGCATTTT
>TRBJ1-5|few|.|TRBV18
CASSPAGREGQPQHF
TGTGCCAGCTCACCAGCGGGCAGGGAGGGTCAGCCCCAGCATTTT
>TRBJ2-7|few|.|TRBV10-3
CAISDVQAPEQYF
TGTGCCATCAGTGATGTACAGGCTCCCGAGCAGTACTTC
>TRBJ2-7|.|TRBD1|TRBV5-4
CASSEGTGNSYEQYF
TGTGCCAGCAGCGAAGGGACAGGCAACTCCTACGAGCAGTACTTC
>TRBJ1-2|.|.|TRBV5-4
CASSPDSRGYTF
TGTGCCAGCAGCCCCGACTCTCGAGGCTACACCTTC
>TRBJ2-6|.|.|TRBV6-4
CASSVSSSGANVLTF
TGTGCCAGCAGTGTATCCAGCTCTGGGGCCAACGTCCTGACTTTC
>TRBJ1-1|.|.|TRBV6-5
CASSNQVQNTEAFF
TGTGCCAGCAGTAATCAAGTCCAGAACACTGAAGCTTTCTTT
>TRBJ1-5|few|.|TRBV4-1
CASSQVDMGLSNQPQHF
TGCGCCAGCAGCCAAGTGGATATGGGATTAAGCAATCAGCCCCAGCATTTT
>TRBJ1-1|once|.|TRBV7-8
CASHRERGDTEAFF
TGTGCCAGCCACAGGGAACGGGGGGACACTGAAGCTTTCTTT
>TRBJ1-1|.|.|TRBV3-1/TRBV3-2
CASSQDLKGVGAFF
TGTGCCAGCAGCCAAGATTTGAAGGGAGTAGGCGCTTTCTTT
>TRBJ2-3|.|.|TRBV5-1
CASSLSRPTDTQYF
TGCGCCAGCAGCTTGTCCCGGCCCACAGATACGCAGTATTTT
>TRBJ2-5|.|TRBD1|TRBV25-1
CASSESTGLETQYF
TGTGCCAGCAGTGAATCGACAGGGTTGGAGACCCAGTACTTC
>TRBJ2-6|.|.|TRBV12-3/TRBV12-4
CASVNGGANVLTF
TGTGCCAGCGTGAACGGTGGGGCCAACGTCCTGACTTTC
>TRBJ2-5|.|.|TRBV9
CASSVGGRGAPQETQYF
TGTGCCAGCAGCGTAGGAGGCAGAGGGGCACCGCAAGAGACCCAGTACTTC
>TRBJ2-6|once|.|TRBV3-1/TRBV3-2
CASSQGGNVLTF
TGTGCCAGCAGCCAAGGGGGCAACGTCCTGACTTTC
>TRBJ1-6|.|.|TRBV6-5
CASSYEGINSPLHF
TGTGCCAGCAGTTACGAAGGGATCAATTCACCCCTCCACTTT
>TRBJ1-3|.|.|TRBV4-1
CASSQEGTVISGNTIYF
TGCGCCAGCAGCCAAGAAGGGACCGTAATCTCTGGAAACACCATATATTTT
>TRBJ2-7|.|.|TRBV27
CASSYRQSLVYEQYF
TGTGCCAGCAGCTATCGACAGAGCCTCGTCTACGAGCAGTACTTC
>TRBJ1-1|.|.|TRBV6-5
CASRKDRANTEAFF
TGTGCCAGCAGAAAAGACAGAGCAAACACTGAAGCTTTCTTT
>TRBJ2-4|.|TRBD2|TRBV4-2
CASSQDSAGPSGVILAKNIQYF
TGTGCCAGCAGCCAAGATTCAGCCGGACCTAGCGGGGTCATATTAGCCAAAAACATTCAGTACTTC
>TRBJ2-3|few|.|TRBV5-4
CAWRTDTQYF
TGTGCGTGGCGCACAGATACGCAGTATTTT
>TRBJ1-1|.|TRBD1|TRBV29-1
CSVAHRGMNTEAFF
TGCAGCGTCGCCCACAGGGGAATGAACACTGAAGCTTTCTTT
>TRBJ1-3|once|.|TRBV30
CAWSVWVGNTIYF
TGTGCCTGGAGTGTATGGGTTGGAAACACCATATATTTT
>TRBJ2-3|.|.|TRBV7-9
CASSSFGMTTDTQYF
TGTGCCAGCAGCTCCTTTGGCATGACCACAGATACGCAGTATTTT
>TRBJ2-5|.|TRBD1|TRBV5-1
CASSPGQGAQTQYF
TGCGCCAGCAGCCCGGGACAGGGGGCACAGACCCAGTACTTC
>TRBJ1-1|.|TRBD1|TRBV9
CASSLRTGAGTEAFF
TGTGCCAGCAGCTTACGGACAGGCGCGGGCACTGAAGCTTTCTTT
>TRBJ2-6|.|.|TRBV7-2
CASSVRYSGANVLTF
TGTGCCAGCAGCGTCCGGTATTCTGGGGCCAACGTCCTGACTTTC
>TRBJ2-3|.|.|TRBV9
CASSPGLSTDTQYF
TGTGCCAGCAGCCCGGGACTCTCCACAGATACGCAGTATTTT
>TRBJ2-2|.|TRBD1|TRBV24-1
CATSDAGQGNHRELFF
TGTGCCACCAGTGATGCGGGACAGGGAAATCACCGGGAGCTGTTTTTT